The T cell receptor (beta chain) under discussion was sequenced for a study of blood T cells in healthy people across ages. This CDR3 comprises 15 residues. Germline loops: CDR1 MGHDK, CDR2 SYGVNS. Trimming stripped 1 base from V and 3 bases from J, with 12 bases between. A second PCR of roughly 7 to 11 cycles used a sample-barcoded 5' primer and a J-beta primer mix. TCRdb reprocessed the 5' RACE reads via MiXCR and lists one record per CDR3 protein. The data hold around 1,000,000 distinct CDR3 sequences, with about 25% observed a single time. These data also formed part of another study, on T cells of mothers and their children.

The chain couples TRBV25-1 to TRBJ2-5, with D uncertain. The sequence was collected from a girl aged 2 to 10 in good health. The sequenced sample was blood. The CDR3: CASSEWSNGKETQYF. DNA for the CDR3: TGTGCCAGCAGTGAATGGTCTAACGGAAAAGAGACCCAGTACTTC. Full variable domain (remainder filled in from reference TRBV25-1 and TRBJ2-5): EADIYQTPRYLVIGTGKKITLECSQTMGHDKMYWYQQDPGMELHLIHYSYGVNSTEKGDLSSESTVSRIRTEHFPLTLESARPSHTSQYLCASSEWSNGKETQYFGPGTRLLVL.